These 9 T cell receptor beta chains were all obtained from the same sample, sequenced in a study of blood T cell repertoires in COVID-19. Sequencing was performed with immunoSEQ multiplex PCR; in TCRdb, only in-frame clones are kept and a portion is missing. The repertoire holds over 30,000 clones, with roughly 91% as singletons. The material sequenced was peripheral blood. The receptors were gathered from a man at least 80 years old with acute or convalescent COVID-19.

This clone was detected only a few times. The chain's CDR3 is CASSFIDRRDSPLHF. The CDR3 coding sequence is TGTGCCAGCAGCTTCATCGACCGGCGGGATTCACCCCTCCACTTT. The chain links TRBV7-8 to TRBJ1-6; D remains unclear. V lost 3 bases to trimming and J lost 8 bases, with 14 bases between them. Germline CDR1 and CDR2: SGHVS and FQNEAQ. This CDR3 contains 15 residues.

The rearrangement uses TRBV5-5 and TRBJ1-4, with D unclear. Trimming left V 3 bases short and J 0 bases short, with 9 bases between. This CDR3 is 15 amino acids long. Germline V lookup: CDR1 SGHKS, CDR2 YYEKEE (reference sequence). The CDR3 DNA is TGTGCCAGCAGCTCCGCGTTAACAACTAATGAAAAACTGTTTTTT. Translated, it gives CASSSALTTNEKLFF.

The rearrangement uses TRBV11-2 and TRBJ1-4; D is unresolved. The CDR3 covers 15 residues. Looked up from germline, CDR1 is SGHAT and CDR2 is FQNNGV. V shed 2 bases and J shed 4 bases, with 11 bases lying between them. The CDR3 sequence is CASSLLRQSNEKLFF. CDR3 sequence (DNA): TGTGCCAGCAGCTTACTGAGGCAGAGTAATGAAAAACTGTTTTTT.

This clone was observed once. The rearrangement uses TRBV15 and TRBJ1-4; 7 bases fit TRBD1. The CDR3 spans 16 residues. CDR1 and CDR2 (germline): LNHNV, YYDKDF (reference sequence). Trimming cost V 3 bases and J 2 bases; bases outside gene matches: 6. The CDR3 nucleotides read TGTGCCACCAGCAGGAACAGGGGCAGGACTAATGAAAAACTGTTTTTT. Its translation is CATSRNRGRTNEKLFF.

The chain employs TRBV11-2 and TRBJ2-6; TRBD1 matches 7 bases. CDR1 and CDR2 (germline): SGHAT, FQNNGV. CDR3 size: 19 residues. Trimming removed 2 bases from V and 2 bases from J; junction bases left unmatched: 12. CDR3 sequence: CASSLRERQGLPGANVLTF. The CDR3, as DNA: TGTGCCAGCAGCTTAAGGGAGCGACAGGGCTTACCTGGGGCCAACGTCCTGACTTTC. Full variable domain (missing parts from reference TRBV11-2 and TRBJ2-6): EAGVAQSPRYKIIEKRQSVAFWCNPISGHATLYWYQQILGQGPKLLIQFQNNGVVDDSQLPKDRFSAERLKGVDSTLKIQPAKLEDSAVYLCASSLRERQGLPGANVLTFGAGSRLTVL.

This rearrangement joins TRBV6-5 to TRBJ2-1, with D perhaps TRBD2 (6 bases). The CDR3 length is 13 residues. Trimming stripped 2 bases from V and 6 bases from J, with 8 bases between. In germline, CDR1 is MNHEY, CDR2 SVGAGI. This chain's CDR3 is CASSYAGFNEQFF. The DNA for the CDR3 is TGTGCCAGCAGTTACGCGGGATTCAATGAGCAGTTCTTC.

The chain employs TRBV2 and TRBJ1-2, with 8 bases that match TRBD1. CDR3 length equals 15 residues. After removal of 3 bases from V and 4 bases from J, the junction contained 7 bases not matched to a gene. Per germline, CDR1 SNHLY and CDR2 FYNNEI. The CDR3: CASSDAGTGFYGYTF. The DNA of the CDR3 is TGTGCCAGCAGTGATGCCGGGACAGGATTCTATGGCTACACCTTC.

The sample holds a few counts of this clone. The chain is built from TRBV5-1 and TRBJ2-3, with 7 bases aligning to TRBD1. The V gene end was trimmed by 0 bases and the J gene end by 2 bases; junction bases not matched to a gene: 6. CDR1 is SGHRS and CDR2 is YFSETQ in the germline V gene. CDR3 size: 16 residues. In DNA, the CDR3 is TGCGCCAGCAGCTTGGGGGACAGAGTAGCCACAGATACGCAGTATTTT. It encodes CASSLGDRVATDTQYF.

The chain couples TRBV13 to TRBJ2-1; 9 nucleotides align to TRBD2. The CDR3 loop spans 16 amino acids. Looked up from germline, CDR1 is PRHDT and CDR2 is FYEKMQ (reference sequence). The J segment lost 4 bases and the V segment lost 5 bases, leaving 9 bases of the junction unmatched. The CDR3 DNA follows: TGTGCCAGCAGCACCACCTCCCTAGCGGGGTACAATGAGCAGTTCTTC. Protein: CASSTTSLAGYNEQFF.